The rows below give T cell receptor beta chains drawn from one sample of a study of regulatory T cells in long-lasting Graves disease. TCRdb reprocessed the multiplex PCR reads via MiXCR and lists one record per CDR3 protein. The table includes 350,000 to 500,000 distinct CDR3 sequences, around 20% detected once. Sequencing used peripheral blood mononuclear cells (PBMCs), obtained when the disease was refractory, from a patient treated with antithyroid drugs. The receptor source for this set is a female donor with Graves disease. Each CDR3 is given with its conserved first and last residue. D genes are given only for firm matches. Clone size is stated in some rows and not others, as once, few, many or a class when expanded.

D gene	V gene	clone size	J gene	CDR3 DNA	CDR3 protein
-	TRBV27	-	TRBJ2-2	TGTGCCAGCAGTTTCCTCGGGCCATCCTCGGGCGGGGAGCTGTTTTTT	CASSFLGPSSGGELFF
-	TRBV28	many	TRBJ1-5	TGTGCCAGCAGCACTTCCGACAGAAATCAGCCCCAGCATTTT	CASSTSDRNQPQHF
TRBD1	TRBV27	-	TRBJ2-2	TGTGCCAGCAGTCCAGGGACAGGTAGCAACACCGGGGAGCTGTTTTTT	CASSPGTGSNTGELFF
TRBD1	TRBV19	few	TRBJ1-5	TGTGCCAGTAGTATAGAGGCAGGGGGCCAGCCCCAGCATTTT	CASSIEAGGQPQHF
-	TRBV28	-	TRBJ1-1	TGTGCCAGCAGTAGGGGGAGTTACGGCACTGAAGCTTTCTTT	CASSRGSYGTEAFF
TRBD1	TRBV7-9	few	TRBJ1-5	TGTGCCAGCAGCTTAGGTGAGACAGGGCACCAGCCCCAGCATTTT	CASSLGETGHQPQHF
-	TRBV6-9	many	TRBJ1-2	TGTGCCAGCAGTTACAGGGAGGGCTACACCTTC	CASSYREGYTF
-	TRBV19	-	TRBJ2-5	TGTGCCAGTAGTACGATAGGGTCAGGGGAAGGGACCCAGTACTTC	CASSTIGSGEGTQYF
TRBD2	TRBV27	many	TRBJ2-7	TGTGCCAGCAGTCCCGGACTAGCGGGGGAAACCCAGGACTACGAGCAGTACTTC	CASSPGLAGETQDYEQYF
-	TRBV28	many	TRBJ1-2	TGTGCCAGCAGCTACCCGACATCGGACGAAGTTAGAAGTAACTATGGCTACACCTTC	CASSYPTSDEVRSNYGYTF
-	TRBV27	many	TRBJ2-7	TGTGCCAGCAGTCCCCCAGGGATCCACGAGCAGTACTTC	CASSPPGIHEQYF
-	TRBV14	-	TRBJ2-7	TGTGCCAGCAGCGCAGACAGCCTAACCTACGAGCAGTACTTC	CASSADSLTYEQYF
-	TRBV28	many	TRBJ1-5	TGTGCCAGCAGCAACCCCAATCAGCCCCAGCATTTT	CASSNPNQPQHF
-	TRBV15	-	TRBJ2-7	TGTGCCACCAGCAGAGATGCCACCACATCCTACGAGCAGTACTTC	CATSRDATTSYEQYF
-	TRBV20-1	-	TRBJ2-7	TGCAGTGCCTTCCCTGACACAACTTGCGAGCAGTACTTC	CSAFPDTTCEQYF
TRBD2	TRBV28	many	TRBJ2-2	TGTGCCAGCAGTTCCCGAGCGGGAGTTCTTACCGGGGAGCTGTTTTTT	CASSSRAGVLTGELFF
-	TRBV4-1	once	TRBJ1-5	TGCGCCAGCAGCCAAGAGCCCGGGAATAACTATCAGCCCCAGCATTTT	CASSQEPGNNYQPQHF
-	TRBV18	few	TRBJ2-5	TGTGCCAGCTCACCACCGTGGACGGGTCAAGAGACCCAGTACTTC	CASSPPWTGQETQYF
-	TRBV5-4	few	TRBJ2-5	TGTGCCAGCAGCTTGGCCATGGAGACCCAGTACTTC	CASSLAMETQYF
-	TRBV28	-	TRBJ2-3	TGTGCCACCCAGTTCTCCAGCGGAGCTATTAGCACAGATACGCAGTATTTT	CATQFSSGAISTDTQYF
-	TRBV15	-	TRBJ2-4	TGTGCCACCAGCAGAGCAGGATCGGACATTCAGTACTTC	CATSRAGSDIQYF
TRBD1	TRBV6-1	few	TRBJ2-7	TGTGCCACCAAACAGACAGGGGGCTCCTACGAGCAGTACTTC	CATKQTGGSYEQYF
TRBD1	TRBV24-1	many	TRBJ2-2	TGTGCCACCAGTGATTTGGGGACAGGGGTGTTTGGCGGGGAGCTGTTTTTT	CATSDLGTGVFGGELFF
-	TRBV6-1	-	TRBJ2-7	TGTGCCGCAGGTCCAGGCTACGAGCAGTACTTC	CAAGPGYEQYF
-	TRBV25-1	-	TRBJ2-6	TGTGCCAGCAGCCCCTCGCGGGGCAGGAGTGCCCTCTCTGGGGCCAACGTCCTGACTTTC	CASSPSRGRSALSGANVLTF
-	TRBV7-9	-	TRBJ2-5	TGTGCCAGCAGCTCCACAGGGTTGACAGAGACCCAGTACTTC	CASSSTGLTETQYF
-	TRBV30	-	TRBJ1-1	TGTGCCTGGAGGGGGGGGTTGGACACTGAAGCTTTCTTT	CAWRGGLDTEAFF
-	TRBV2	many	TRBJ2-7	TGTGCCAGCAGCGTAAGCTCCTACGAGCAGTACTTC	CASSVSSYEQYF
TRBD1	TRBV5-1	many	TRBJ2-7	TGCGCCAGCAGCTTAGCAGGGGGCATCTACGAGCAGTACTTC	CASSLAGGIYEQYF
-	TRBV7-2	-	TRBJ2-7	TGTGCCAGCAGCCAAGGGGGGGGGGGCGAGTACGAGCAGTACTTC	CASSQGGGGEYEQYF
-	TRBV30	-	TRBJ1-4	TGTGCCCGCGGTAGCGGGCCAACTAATGAAAAACTGTTTTTT	CARGSGPTNEKLFF
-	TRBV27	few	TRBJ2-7	TGTGCCAGCGCCAGCGACTACGAGCAGTACTTC	CASASDYEQYF
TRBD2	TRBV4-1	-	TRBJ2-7	TGCGCCAGCAGCCCCGGGACTAGGACCTACGAGCAGTACTTC	CASSPGTRTYEQYF
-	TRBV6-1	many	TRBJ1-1	TGTGCCACGGGACGAACCTCGAACACTGAAGCTTTCTTT	CATGRTSNTEAFF
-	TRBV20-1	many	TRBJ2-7	TGCAGTGCTAGGACCACCTACGAGCAGTACTTC	CSARTTYEQYF
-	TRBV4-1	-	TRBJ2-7	TGCGCCAGCAGCCAAGCGTCCGCAAGTTACGAGCAGTACTTC	CASSQASASYEQYF
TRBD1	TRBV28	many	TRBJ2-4	TGTGCCAGCGCACAGGGGGCCAAAAACATTCAGTACTTC	CASAQGAKNIQYF
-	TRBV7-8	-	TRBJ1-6	TGTGCCAGCAGCTTAGCTCGTCATCTTAATTCACCCCTCCACTTT	CASSLARHLNSPLHF
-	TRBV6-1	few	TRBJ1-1	TGTGCCAGCAGTGAAGCGGGGGGGCTGAACACTGAAGCTTTCTTT	CASSEAGGLNTEAFF
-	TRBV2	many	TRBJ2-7	TGTGCCAGCAGGGATCGTCGGTACGAGCAGTACTTC	CASRDRRYEQYF
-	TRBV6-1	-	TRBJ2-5	TGTGCCAGCAGTACGCGAACGAGGACAGTTGGGACCCAGTACTTC	CASSTRTRTVGTQYF
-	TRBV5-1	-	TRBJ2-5	TGCGCCAGCAGCTTGGAAGGCCAGGGTGAGACCCAGTACTTC	CASSLEGQGETQYF
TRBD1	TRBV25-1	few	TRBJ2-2	TGTGCCAGCAAATCCGCGGGACAGGCGAACACCGGGGAGCTGTTTTTT	CASKSAGQANTGELFF
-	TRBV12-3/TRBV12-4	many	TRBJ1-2	TGTGCCAGCAGTACAGGAGAGGGCTATGGCTACACCTTC	CASSTGEGYGYTF
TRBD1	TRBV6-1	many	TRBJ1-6	TGTGCCAGCAGCTCCTTCGACAGGGTTATTCGCTCCTATAATTCACCCCTCCACTTT	CASSSFDRVIRSYNSPLHF
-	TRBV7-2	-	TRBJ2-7	TGTGCCAGCAGCTTAGGGGCTCAGATTTACGAGCAGTACTTC	CASSLGAQIYEQYF
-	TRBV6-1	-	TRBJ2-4	TGTGCCAGCAGTGATGAGGGTCACATTCAGTACTTC	CASSDEGHIQYF
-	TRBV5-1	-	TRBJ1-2	TGCGCCAGCAGCTCCGGGTCCGGGGGGCCCGGCTACACCTTC	CASSSGSGGPGYTF
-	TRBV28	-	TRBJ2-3	TGTGCCAGCAGTACGTTCTGGAGGGAGTCAGATACGCAGTATTTT	CASSTFWRESDTQYF
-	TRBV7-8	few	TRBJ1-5	TGTGCCAGCAGCACCCTGGGAGGGGCCGGTAATCAGCCCCAGCATTTT	CASSTLGGAGNQPQHF
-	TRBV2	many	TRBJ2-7	TGTGCCAGCAGTGGCCAGGAGACGAACTTC	CASSGQETNF
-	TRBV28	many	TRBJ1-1	TGTGCCAGCAGTTTCTCGGGATTCGCTGAAGCTTTCTTT	CASSFSGFAEAFF
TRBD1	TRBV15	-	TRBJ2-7	TGTGCCACCAGCAGAGACACAGGGGGCAAGTACGAGCAGTACTTC	CATSRDTGGKYEQYF
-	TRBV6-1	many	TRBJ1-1	TGTGCCAGCAGTGGGACTCCTGAAGCTTTCTTT	CASSGTPEAFF